Here is one TCR beta chain with its context. What it binds is unknown. The sample belongs to a study of cytomegalovirus exposure and HLA in healthy donors. PCR used 60 Vbeta primers and 13 Jbeta primers. The protocol was immunoSEQ multiplex PCR, while the TCRdb copy is restricted to in-frame clones and leaves out a portion. The sample holds about 140,000 clones, roughly 80% seen once. Study observations and caveats: Most of the TCR beta V segments (in an earlier analysis) were productive either about 87% or about 30% of the time. In vitro data verified three CMV-associated chains as specific for CMV antigens. In a later analysis, V- and J-gene trimming of beta chains associated with a DCLRE1C missense variant, replicated independently. TCR beta sequences numbering some 17,000 were associated with HLA alleles at 0.05 false discovery rate in a later analysis.

Sequencing used PBMCs. The source of this sequence is a woman aged 45-65 years in good health and CMV-seropositive.

The CDR3 here is CAIRGTSGSSTDTQYF. CDR3 coding DNA: TGTGCCATCAGGGGGACTAGCGGATCTAGCACAGATACGCAGTATTTT. The chain is built from TRBV10-3 and TRBJ2-3; TRBD2 agrees at 11 bases. Germline V lookup: CDR1 ENHRY, CDR2 SYGVKD. This CDR3 is built from 16 residues. J gave up 0 bases and V 6 bases, and 5 bases lay outside the gene matches.